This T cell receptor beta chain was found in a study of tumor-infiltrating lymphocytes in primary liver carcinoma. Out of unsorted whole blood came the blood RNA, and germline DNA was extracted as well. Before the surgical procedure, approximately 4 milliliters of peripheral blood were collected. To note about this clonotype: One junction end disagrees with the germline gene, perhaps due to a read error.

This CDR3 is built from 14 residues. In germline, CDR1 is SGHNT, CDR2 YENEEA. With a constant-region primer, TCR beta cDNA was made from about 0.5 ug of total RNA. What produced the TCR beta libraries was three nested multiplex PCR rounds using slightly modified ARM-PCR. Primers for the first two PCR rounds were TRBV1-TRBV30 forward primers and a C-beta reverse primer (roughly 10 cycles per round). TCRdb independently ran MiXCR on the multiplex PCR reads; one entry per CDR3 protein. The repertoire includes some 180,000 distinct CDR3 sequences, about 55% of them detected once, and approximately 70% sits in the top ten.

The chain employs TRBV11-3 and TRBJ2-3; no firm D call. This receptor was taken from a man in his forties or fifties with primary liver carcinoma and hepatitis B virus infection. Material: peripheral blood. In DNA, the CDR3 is TGTGTCAGCAGTTTAGATTCAGGAACAGATACGCAGTATTTT. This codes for CVSSLDSGTDTQYF.